Listed here are 5 T cell receptor beta chains from one sample, sequenced in a study of cytomegalovirus exposure and HLA in healthy donors. Primers: 60 Vbeta forward and 13 Jbeta reverse. Some clones are missing from TCRdb's copy, which holds only in-frame ones; the method was immunoSEQ multiplex PCR. This table holds about 77,000 clones, around 82% found once. Sequenced input: PBMCs. These receptors were taken from a man aged 40-49 years in good health and CMV-seronegative.

Remarks on this clone: An end of the junction differs from the germline gene, which may be a read error. In nucleotides, the CDR3 is TGTGCTAGCAGCTCGCGATGGGGGCTAGAGACCCAGTACTTC. Translating it yields CASSSRWGLETQYF. The V and J genes are TRBV7-7 and TRBJ2-5, with a tentative D call TRBD1 (6 bases). There are 14 residues in the CDR3. Looked up from germline, CDR1 is SSHAT and CDR2 is FNYEAQ (reference sequence). Complete variable domain (other parts from reference TRBV7-7 and TRBJ2-5): GAGVSQSPRYKVTKRGQDVTLRCDPISSHATLYWYQQALGQGPEFLTYFNYEAQPDKSGLPSDRFSAERPEGSISTLTIQRTEQRDSAMYRCASSSRWGLETQYFGPGTRLLVL.

This chain links TRBV5-1 with TRBJ1-1; 9 bases fit TRBD1. Germline-derived CDR1 and CDR2 are SGHRS and YFSETQ. The CDR3 totals 15 residues. The ends lost 4 bases at V and 6 bases at J; junction bases unmatched: 10. CDR3 protein: CASSLSPGTGSEAFF. In nucleotides, the CDR3 is TGCGCCAGCAGCCTTAGTCCCGGGACAGGGTCTGAAGCTTTCTTT. Full variable domain (remainder filled in from reference TRBV5-1 and TRBJ1-1): KAGVTQTPRYLIKTRGQQVTLSCSPISGHRSVSWYQQTPGQGLQFLFEYFSETQRNKGNFPGRFSGRQFSNSRSEMNVSTLELGDSALYLCASSLSPGTGSEAFFGQGTRLTVV.

The chain joins TRBV29-1 to TRBJ2-5, with 7 nucleotides matching TRBD1. This CDR3 comprises 14 residues. CDR1 SQVTM and CDR2 ANQGSEA come from the germline V gene. With 3 bases clipped from V and 5 bases from J, the junction kept 9 bases outside the gene matches. In nucleotides, the CDR3 is TGCAGCGTTGACCCCGACAGGGCCGGGGAGACCCAGTACTTC. It translates to CSVDPDRAGETQYF.

This chain uses TRBV5-5 with TRBJ1-4; 10 bases match TRBD1. V shed 4 bases and J 7 bases; nucleotides not matched to a gene: 4. The length of the CDR3 is 14 residues. The germline V gene encodes CDR1 SGHKS and CDR2 YYEKEE (reference sequence). CDR3 DNA sequence: TGTGCCAGCAGCCTGACAGGGGGCCTTGAAAAACTGTTTTTT. The encoded protein is CASSLTGGLEKLFF.

J is TRBJ1-5 and V is TRBV7-6, with unresolved D. From germline, CDR1 is SGHVS and CDR2 FNYEAQ. The CDR3 is 18 amino acids. The V end was cut by 5 bases, the J end by 0 bases, with 20 bases between. Written as DNA, the CDR3 is TGTGCCAGCAGCCAGATCCCGCGGGTTGGTGATAGCAATCAGCCCCAGCATTTT. This sequence encodes CASSQIPRVGDSNQPQHF.